The rows below give T cell receptor beta chains drawn from one sample of a study of blood T cell repertoires in COVID-19. Clones were read by immunoSEQ multiplex PCR, and TCRdb kept only the in-frame ones, dropping some. The data contain under 250,000 clones, around 91% of them singletons. What was sequenced was peripheral blood. The origin of the receptors is a woman between 40 and 55 years old with acute or convalescent COVID-19. Each CDR3 is given with its conserved first and last residue. Fields, in order: J gene, clone size, D gene, V gene, CDR3 DNA, CDR3 protein. A D gene is named only where the DNA matches it firmly. Clone size is not always given. Where it is, it says once, few, many or a class for expanded clones.

TRBJ1-5 NA NA TRBV4-1 TGCGCCAGCAGCCAGTGGACAGCGGAACAGCCCCAGCATTTT CASSQWTAEQPQHF
TRBJ2-3 NA NA TRBV7-8 TGTGCCAGCAGCTTTGGACTTCTCACAGATACGCAGTATTTT CASSFGLLTDTQYF
TRBJ1-1 NA NA TRBV18 TGTGCCAGCTCACCACCGTCTCTGTCCGAAGCTTTCTTT CASSPPSLSEAFF
TRBJ2-3 NA NA TRBV3-1/TRBV3-2 TGTGCCAGCAGCCAGGTGGCTAGTCGCACAGATACGCAGTATTTT CASSQVASRTDTQYF
TRBJ2-1 NA NA TRBV5-8 TGTGCCAGCAGCTTGGCGGGGGTGAGGGAGCAGTTCTTC CASSLAGVREQFF
TRBJ2-2 NA TRBD2 TRBV13 TGTGCCAGCAGCCTCAGACTAGCGGGTAGCACCGGGGAGCTGTTTTTT CASSLRLAGSTGELFF
TRBJ2-4 NA TRBD1 TRBV19 TGTGCCAGTAGTGGAACATTACAGGGGCAAGGCAAAAACATTCAGTACTTC CASSGTLQGQGKNIQYF
TRBJ1-3 NA NA TRBV27 TGTGCCAGCAGTTTACACCCCGGGACAAATGGAAACACCATATATTTT CASSLHPGTNGNTIYF
TRBJ1-2 NA TRBD1 TRBV6-5 TGTGCCAGCAGCCCGGGACAGGGATTAAACTATGGCTACACCTTC CASSPGQGLNYGYTF
TRBJ1-6 few NA TRBV7-2 TGTGCCAGCAGCCCGGGACACAGCTCCTATAATTCACCCCTCCACTTT CASSPGHSSYNSPLHF